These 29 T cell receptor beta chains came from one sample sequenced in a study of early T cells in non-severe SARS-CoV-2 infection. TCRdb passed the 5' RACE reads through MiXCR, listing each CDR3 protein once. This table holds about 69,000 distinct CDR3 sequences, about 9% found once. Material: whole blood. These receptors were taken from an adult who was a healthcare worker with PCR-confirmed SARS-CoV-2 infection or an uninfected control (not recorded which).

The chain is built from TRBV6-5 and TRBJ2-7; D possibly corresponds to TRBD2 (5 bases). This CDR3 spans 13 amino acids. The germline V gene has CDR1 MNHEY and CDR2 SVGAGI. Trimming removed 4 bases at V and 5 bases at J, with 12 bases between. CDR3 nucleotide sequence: TGTGCCAGCAGTTCCCAATTGGGAGACGAGCAGTACTTC. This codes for CASSSQLGDEQYF.

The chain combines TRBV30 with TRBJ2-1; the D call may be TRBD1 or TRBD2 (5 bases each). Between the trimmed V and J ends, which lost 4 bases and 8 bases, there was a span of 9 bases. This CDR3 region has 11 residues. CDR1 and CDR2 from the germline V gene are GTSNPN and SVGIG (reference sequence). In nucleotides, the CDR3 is TGTGCCTGGAATCGGGGCGATGAGCAGTTCTTC. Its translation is CAWNRGDEQFF.

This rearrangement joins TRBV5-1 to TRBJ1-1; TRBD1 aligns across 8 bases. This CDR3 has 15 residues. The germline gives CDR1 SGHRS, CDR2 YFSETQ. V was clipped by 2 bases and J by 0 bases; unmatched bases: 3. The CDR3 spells CASSFPGQVNTEAFF. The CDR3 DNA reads TGCGCCAGCAGCTTCCCGGGACAGGTGAACACTGAAGCTTTCTTT.

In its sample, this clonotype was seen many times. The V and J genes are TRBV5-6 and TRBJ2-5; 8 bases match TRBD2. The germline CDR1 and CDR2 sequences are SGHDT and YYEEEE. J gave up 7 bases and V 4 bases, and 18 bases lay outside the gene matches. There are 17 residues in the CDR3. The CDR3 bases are TGTGCCAGCAGCCCCCTTGGCGGGAGGACCGGTGGGGGGACCCAGTACTTC. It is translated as CASSPLGGRTGGGTQYF.

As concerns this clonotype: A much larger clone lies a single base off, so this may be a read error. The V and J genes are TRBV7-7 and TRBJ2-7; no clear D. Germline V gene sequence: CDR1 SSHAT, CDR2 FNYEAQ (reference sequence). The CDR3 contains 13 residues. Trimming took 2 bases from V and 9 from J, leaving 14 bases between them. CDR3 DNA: TGTGCCAGCAGCTTAACCTCAGGCGACCTGCAGTACTTC. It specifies CASSLTSGDLQYF.

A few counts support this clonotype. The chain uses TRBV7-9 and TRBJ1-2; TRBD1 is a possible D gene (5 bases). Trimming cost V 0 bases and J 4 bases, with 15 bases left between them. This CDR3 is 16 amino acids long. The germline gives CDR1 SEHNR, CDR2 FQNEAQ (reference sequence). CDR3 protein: CASSLARLVQVYGYTF. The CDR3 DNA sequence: TGTGCCAGCAGCTTAGCGCGGTTGGTACAGGTCTATGGCTACACCTTC.

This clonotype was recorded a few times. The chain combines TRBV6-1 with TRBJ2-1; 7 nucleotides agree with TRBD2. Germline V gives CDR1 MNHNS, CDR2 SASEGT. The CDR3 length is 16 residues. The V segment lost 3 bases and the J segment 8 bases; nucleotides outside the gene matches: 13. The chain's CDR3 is CASSEGLTSAGDEQFF. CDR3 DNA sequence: TGTGCCAGCAGTGAGGGGCTAACTAGCGCCGGGGATGAGCAGTTCTTC.

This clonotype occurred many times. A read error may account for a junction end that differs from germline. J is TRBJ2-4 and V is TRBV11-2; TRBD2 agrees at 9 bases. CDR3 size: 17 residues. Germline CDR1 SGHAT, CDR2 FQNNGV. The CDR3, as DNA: TGTGCCAGCAGCGTAGAGCTAGCGGGGTGGGGAGAGAACATTCAGTACTTC. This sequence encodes CASSVELAGWGENIQYF.

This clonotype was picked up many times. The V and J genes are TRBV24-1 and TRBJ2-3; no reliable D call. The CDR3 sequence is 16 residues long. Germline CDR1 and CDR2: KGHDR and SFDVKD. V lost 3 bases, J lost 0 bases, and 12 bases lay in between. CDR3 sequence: CATSDRLGSSTDTQYF. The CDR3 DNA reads TGTGCCACCAGTGATCGCCTCGGTTCTAGCACAGATACGCAGTATTTT.

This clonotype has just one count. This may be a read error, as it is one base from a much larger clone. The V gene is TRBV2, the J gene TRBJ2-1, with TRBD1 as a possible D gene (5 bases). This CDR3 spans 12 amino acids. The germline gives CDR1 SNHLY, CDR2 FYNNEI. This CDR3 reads CASNEASTGQFF. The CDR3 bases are TGTGCCAGCAATGAAGCCTCAACAGGGCAGTTCTTC.

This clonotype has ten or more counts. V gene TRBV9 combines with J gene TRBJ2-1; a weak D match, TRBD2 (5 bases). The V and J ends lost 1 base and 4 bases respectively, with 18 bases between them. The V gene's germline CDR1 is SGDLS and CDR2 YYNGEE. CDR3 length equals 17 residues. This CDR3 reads CASSVNIEGTGYNEQFF. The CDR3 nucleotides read TGTGCCAGCAGCGTAAATATCGAGGGAACGGGATACAATGAGCAGTTCTTC.

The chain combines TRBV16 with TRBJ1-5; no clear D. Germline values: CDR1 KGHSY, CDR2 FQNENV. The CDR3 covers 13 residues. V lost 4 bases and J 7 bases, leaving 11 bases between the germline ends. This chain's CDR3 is CASSPLGWQPQHF. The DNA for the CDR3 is TGTGCCAGCAGCCCCCTAGGGTGGCAGCCCCAGCATTTT.

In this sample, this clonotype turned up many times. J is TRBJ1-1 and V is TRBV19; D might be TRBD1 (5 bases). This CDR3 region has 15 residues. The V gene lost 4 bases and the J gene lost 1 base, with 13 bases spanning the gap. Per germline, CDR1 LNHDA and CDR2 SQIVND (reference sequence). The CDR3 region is CASSTPGTGNTEAFF. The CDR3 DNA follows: TGTGCCAGTAGTACTCCGGGAACAGGGAACACTGAAGCTTTCTTT.

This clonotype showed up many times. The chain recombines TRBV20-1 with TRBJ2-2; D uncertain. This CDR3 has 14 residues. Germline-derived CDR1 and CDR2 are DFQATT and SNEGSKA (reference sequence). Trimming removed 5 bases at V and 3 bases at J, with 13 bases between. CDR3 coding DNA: TGCAGTGCTCCAGACATGGACCACACCGGGGAGCTGTTTTTT. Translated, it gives CSAPDMDHTGELFF.

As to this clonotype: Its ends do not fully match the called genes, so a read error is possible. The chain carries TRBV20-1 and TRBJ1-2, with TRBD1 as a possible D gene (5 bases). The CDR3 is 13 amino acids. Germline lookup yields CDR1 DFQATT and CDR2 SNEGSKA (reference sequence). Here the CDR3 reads CSASWQRDYGFTF. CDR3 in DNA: TGCAGTGCAAGTTGGCAAAGGGACTATGGCTTCACCTTC.

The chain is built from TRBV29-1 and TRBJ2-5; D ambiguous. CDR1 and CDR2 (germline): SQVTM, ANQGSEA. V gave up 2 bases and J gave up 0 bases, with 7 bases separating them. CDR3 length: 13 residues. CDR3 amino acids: CSVEWRNQETQYF. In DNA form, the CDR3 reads TGCAGCGTTGAATGGCGTAACCAAGAGACCCAGTACTTC.

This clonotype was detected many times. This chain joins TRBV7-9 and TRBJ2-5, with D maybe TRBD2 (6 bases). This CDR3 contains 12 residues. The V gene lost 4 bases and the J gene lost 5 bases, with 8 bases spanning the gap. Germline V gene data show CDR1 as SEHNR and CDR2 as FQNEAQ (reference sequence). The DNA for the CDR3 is TGTGCCAGCAGCTCGGAGGGGGAGACCCAGTACTTC. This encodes CASSSEGETQYF.

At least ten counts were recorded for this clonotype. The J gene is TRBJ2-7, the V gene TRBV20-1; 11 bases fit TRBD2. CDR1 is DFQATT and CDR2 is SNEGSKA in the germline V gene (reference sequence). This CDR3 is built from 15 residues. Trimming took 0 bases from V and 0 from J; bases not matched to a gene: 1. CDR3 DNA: TGCAGTGCTAGAGAGGGACTAGCGGCCTCCTACGAGCAGTACTTC. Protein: CSAREGLAASYEQYF.

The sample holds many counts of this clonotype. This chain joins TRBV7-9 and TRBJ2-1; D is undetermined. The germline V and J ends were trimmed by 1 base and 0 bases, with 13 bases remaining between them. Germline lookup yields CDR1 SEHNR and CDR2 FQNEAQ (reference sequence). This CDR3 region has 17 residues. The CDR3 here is CASSLDRALSSYNEQFF. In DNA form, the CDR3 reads TGTGCCAGCAGCTTAGATCGCGCTTTGAGCTCCTACAATGAGCAGTTCTTC. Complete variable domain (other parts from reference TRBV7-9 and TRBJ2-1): DTGVSQNPRHKITKRGQNVTFRCDPISEHNRLYWYRQTLGQGPEFLTYFQNEAQLEKSRLLSDRFSAERPKGSFSTLEIQRTEQGDSAMYLCASSLDRALSSYNEQFFGPGTRLTVL.

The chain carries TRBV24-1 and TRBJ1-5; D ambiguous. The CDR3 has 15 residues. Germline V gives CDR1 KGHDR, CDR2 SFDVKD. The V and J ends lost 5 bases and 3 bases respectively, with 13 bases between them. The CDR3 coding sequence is TGTGCCACCAGTGCGGCGGAAGGTTACAATCAGCCCCAGCATTTT. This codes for CATSAAEGYNQPQHF.

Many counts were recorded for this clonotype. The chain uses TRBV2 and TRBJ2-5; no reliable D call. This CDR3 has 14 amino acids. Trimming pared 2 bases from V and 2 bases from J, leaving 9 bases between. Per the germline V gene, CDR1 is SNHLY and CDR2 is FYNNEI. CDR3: CASSEWWSQETQYF. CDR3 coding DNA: TGTGCCAGCAGTGAATGGTGGTCACAAGAGACCCAGTACTTC.

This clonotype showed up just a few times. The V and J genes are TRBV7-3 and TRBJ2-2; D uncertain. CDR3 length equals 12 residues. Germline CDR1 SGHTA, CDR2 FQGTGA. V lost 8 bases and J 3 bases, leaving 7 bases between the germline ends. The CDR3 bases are TGTGCCAGCGGCCGGGACACCGGGGAGCTGTTTTTT. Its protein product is CASGRDTGELFF.

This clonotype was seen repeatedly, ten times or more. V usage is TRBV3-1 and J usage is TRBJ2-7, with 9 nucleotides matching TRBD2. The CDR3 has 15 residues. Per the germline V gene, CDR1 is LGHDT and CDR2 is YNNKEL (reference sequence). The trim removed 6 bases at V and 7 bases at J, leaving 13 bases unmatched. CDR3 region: CASSILAGPAAEQYF. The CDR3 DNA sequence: TGTGCCAGCAGTATACTAGCGGGCCCGGCAGCGGAGCAGTACTTC.

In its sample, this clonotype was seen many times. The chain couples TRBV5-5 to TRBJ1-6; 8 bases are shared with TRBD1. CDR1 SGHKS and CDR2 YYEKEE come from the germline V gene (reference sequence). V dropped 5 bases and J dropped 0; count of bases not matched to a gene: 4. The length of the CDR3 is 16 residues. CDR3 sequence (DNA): TGTGCCAGCAGAGATGGACAGGGCTCCTATAATTCACCCCTCCACTTT. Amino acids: CASRDGQGSYNSPLHF.

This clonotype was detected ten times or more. CDR3 residues: CATSGRGDNTGELFF. As DNA, the CDR3 is TGTGCCACCTCAGGCAGGGGCGATAACACCGGGGAGCTGTTTTTT. V and J are TRBV10-3 and TRBJ2-2, with TRBD1 as a possible D gene (6 bases). Trimming removed 10 bases from V and 2 bases from J, with 17 bases in between. Germline CDR1 ENHRY, CDR2 SYGVKD. The CDR3 spans 15 residues.

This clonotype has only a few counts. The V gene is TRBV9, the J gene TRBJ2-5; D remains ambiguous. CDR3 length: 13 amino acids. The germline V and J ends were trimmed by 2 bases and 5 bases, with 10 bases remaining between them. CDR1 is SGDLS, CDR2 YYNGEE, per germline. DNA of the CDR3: TGTGCCAGCAGCGTTGGGTGGCAGGAGACCCAGTACTTC. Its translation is CASSVGWQETQYF.

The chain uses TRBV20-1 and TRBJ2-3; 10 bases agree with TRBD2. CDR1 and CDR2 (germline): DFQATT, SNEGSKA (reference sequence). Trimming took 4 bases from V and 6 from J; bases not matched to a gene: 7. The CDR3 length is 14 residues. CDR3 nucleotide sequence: TGCAGTGCTAAAAACCTAGCGGGGGATGATACGCAGTATTTT. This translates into CSAKNLAGDDTQYF.

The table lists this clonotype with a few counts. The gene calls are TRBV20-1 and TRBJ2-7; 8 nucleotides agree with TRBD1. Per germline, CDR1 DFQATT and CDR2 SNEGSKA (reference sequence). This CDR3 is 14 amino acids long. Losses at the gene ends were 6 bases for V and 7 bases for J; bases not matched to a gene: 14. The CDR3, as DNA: TGCAGTGCCACTAGGTCAGGGGGCTTAGGGGAGCAGTACTTC. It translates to CSATRSGGLGEQYF.

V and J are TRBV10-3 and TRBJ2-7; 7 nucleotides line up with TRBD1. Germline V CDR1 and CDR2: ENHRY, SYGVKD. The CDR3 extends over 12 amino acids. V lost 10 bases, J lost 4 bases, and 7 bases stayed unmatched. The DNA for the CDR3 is TGTGCCACGGGGACAGAAATATACGAGCAGTACTTC. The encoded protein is CATGTEIYEQYF.